This TCR beta chain originates from a study of blood T cell repertoires in COVID-19. Study at large: T cells, B-cell-depleted T cells, or PBMCs provided the cDNA or gDNA that served as material.

Everyone who took part was roughly 18 to 90 years old, and they came from about 23 US areas. V was pared by 0 bases and J by 6 bases, with 9 bases between. This CDR3 has 14 residues. The germline CDR1 and CDR2 sequences are SGDLS and YYNGEE. Source study methods: It was from reference gene primer amplification that nucleated cell counts were estimated. Some clones are missing from TCRdb's copy, which holds only in-frame ones; the method was immunoSEQ multiplex PCR. V and J calls and clone size come straight from that table; D and trimming were deduced from the DNA. The profile shows 140,000 or so clones, more than 80% of them singletons.

The receptor comes from a young woman who had been exposed to COVID-19. Sequenced: PBMCs or T cells enriched from blood (not recorded which). This chain joins TRBV9 and TRBJ2-2; D remains unclear. In DNA form, the CDR3 reads TGTGCCAGCAGCGTAGCTATTAGCCCCGGGGAGCTGTTTTTT. This sequence encodes CASSVAISPGELFF.